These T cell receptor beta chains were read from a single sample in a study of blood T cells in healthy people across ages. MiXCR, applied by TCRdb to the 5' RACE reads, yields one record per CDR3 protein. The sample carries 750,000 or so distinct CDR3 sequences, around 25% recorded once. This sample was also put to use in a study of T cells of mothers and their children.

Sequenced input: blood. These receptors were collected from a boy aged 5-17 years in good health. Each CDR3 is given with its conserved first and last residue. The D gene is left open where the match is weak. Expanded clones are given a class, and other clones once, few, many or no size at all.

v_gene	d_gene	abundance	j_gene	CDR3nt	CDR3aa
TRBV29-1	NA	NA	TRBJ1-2	TGCAGCGTCGCCCCTGAAAGAAATGGCTACACCTTC	CSVAPERNGYTF
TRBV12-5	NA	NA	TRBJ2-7	TGTGCTAGTGGTTTCGGAACTGGAAGCTACCGGAGGGAGCAGTACTTC	CASGFGTGSYRREQYF
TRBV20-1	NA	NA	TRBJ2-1	TGCAGTGCCACGGACGAAGGTGGGTCGCTCGAGCAGTTCTTC	CSATDEGGSLEQFF
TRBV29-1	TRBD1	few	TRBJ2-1	TGCAGCGTGACAGCCAGGGGGCGCCCCTGGAATGAGCAGTTCTTC	CSVTARGRPWNEQFF
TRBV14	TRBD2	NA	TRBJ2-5	TGTGCCAGCAGCCAAAGACTAGCGGGATTCCAAGAGACCCAGTACTTC	CASSQRLAGFQETQYF
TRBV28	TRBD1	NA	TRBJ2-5	TGTGCCAGCAGTTTGGGGACAGGGGGCGGGGAGACCCAGTACTTC	CASSLGTGGGETQYF
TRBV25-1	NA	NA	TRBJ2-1	TGTGCCAGCAGTGAATTGTTGGGAGGTGAGCAGTTCTTC	CASSELLGGEQFF
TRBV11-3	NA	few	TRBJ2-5	TGTGCCAGCAGCTTAGGTAAACCCCTACAACTCCAAGAGACCCAGTACTTC	CASSLGKPLQLQETQYF
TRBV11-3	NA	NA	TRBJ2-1	TGTGCCAGCAGCTTATCTGTAGGACAAGGTGAGCAGTTCTTC	CASSLSVGQGEQFF
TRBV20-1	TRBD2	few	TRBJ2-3	TGCAGTGCTAGGGCGGGACTAGCGACAGATACGCAGTATTTT	CSARAGLATDTQYF
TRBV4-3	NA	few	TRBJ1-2	TGCGCCAGCAGCCAAGACCAGGGAGACTATGGCTACACCTTC	CASSQDQGDYGYTF
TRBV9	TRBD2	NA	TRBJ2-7	TGTGCCAGCAGCGGGGAGACTAGCGGGAGCTCCTACGAGCAGTACTTC	CASSGETSGSSYEQYF
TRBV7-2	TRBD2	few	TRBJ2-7	TGTGCCAGCAGCTTACACCCAGCGGGGACCTACGAGCAGTACTTC	CASSLHPAGTYEQYF
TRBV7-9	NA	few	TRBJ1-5	TGTGCCAGCAGCCCTCTCCACCACTTGAGGGGTTATAGCAATCAGCCCCAGCATTTT	CASSPLHHLRGYSNQPQHF
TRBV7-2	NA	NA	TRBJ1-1	TGTGCCAGCAGCTCCCAAACCAGGGGCGTGAACACTGAAGCTTTCTTT	CASSSQTRGVNTEAFF
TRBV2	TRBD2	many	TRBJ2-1	TGTGCCAACCCGCGGGGCCTAGCGGGCAATGAGCAGTTCTTC	CANPRGLAGNEQFF
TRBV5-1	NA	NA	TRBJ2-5	TGCGCCAGCAGGTACGGACAGCTACTCCAAGAGACCCAGTACTTC	CASRYGQLLQETQYF
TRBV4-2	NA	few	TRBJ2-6	TGTGCCAGCAGCCAAGTTGGCGGCTCCGGGGCCAGCGTCCTGACTTTC	CASSQVGGSGASVLTF
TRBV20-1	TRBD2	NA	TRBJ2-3	TGCAGTGCTCTGGGACTAGCGGGGGGGCCGTTAACAGATACGCAGTATTTT	CSALGLAGGPLTDTQYF
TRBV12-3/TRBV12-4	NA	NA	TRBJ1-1	TGTGCCAGCAGTTTAAGTGCAGTAACTGAAGCTTTCTTT	CASSLSAVTEAFF
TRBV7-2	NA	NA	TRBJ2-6	TGTGCCAGCAGCTTAGTCGGTTATGGGGCCAACGTCCTGACTTTC	CASSLVGYGANVLTF
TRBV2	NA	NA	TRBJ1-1	TGTGCCAGCAGTGAACGGGGGGAAGCTTTCTTT	CASSERGEAFF
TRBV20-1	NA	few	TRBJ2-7	TGCAGTGCTCGAACGTCGGGGTCCCCCTACGAGCAGTACTTC	CSARTSGSPYEQYF
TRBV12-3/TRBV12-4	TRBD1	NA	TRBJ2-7	TGTGCCAGCAGAACCGGGACAGGGGTTCACGAGCAGTACTTC	CASRTGTGVHEQYF
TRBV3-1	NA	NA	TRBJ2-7	TGTGCCAGCAGCCAATCTGGGAGGAACTACGAGCAGTACTTC	CASSQSGRNYEQYF
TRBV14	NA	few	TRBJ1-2	TGTGCCAGCAGCCAAGATCTTGGGGGCTCGGGCTATGGCTACACCTTC	CASSQDLGGSGYGYTF
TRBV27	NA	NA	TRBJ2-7	TGTGCCAGCAGTCTACAGGGCTTCCACGAGCAGTACTTC	CASSLQGFHEQYF
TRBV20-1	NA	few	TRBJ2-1	TGCAGTGCCCGACCCGGGACTGCTTACAATGAGCAGTTCTTC	CSARPGTAYNEQFF
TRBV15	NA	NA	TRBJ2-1	TGTGCCACCCTCGACGGGTTGAGCTCCTACAATGAGCAGTTCTTC	CATLDGLSSYNEQFF